One and the same sample provided the 17 T cell receptor beta chains below, sequenced in a study of CD8 T cells in ankylosing spondylitis. Each CDR3 protein gets one entry after TCRdb re-called the 5' RACE reads with MiXCR. The sample records under 250,000 distinct CDR3 sequences, approximately 10% being singletons. The sample comprised blood, either unsorted or a sorted T cell fraction (not recorded which). All receptors derive from a male donor with ankylosing spondylitis or in good health (not recorded which).

This clonotype was detected many times. Here the CDR3 reads CASTAGGASRKTQYF. CDR3 nucleotide sequence: TGTGCCAGCACCGCCGGGGGGGCCTCGAGGAAGACCCAGTACTTC. The chain joins TRBV7-2 to TRBJ2-5, with 8 bases matching TRBD2. V lost 7 bases and J lost 6; bases outside the gene matches: 13. Germline-derived CDR1 and CDR2 are SGHTA and FQGNSA. CDR3 length: 15 residues.

The chain combines TRBV10-1 with TRBJ2-3; 11 positions agree with TRBD2. This CDR3 is 17 amino acids long. V was clipped by 2 bases and J by 4 bases; unmatched bases: 8. Germline V gives CDR1 WNHNN, CDR2 SYGVQD (reference sequence). The CDR3 nucleotides read TGCGCCAGCAGTGAGGGCCTAGCGGGAGGCCGGCCAGATACGCAGTATTTT. It is translated as CASSEGLAGGRPDTQYF.

The chain employs TRBV30 and TRBJ1-1; possible D gene TRBD1, 5 bases. Germline V gene sequence: CDR1 GTSNPN, CDR2 SVGIG (reference sequence). With 4 bases removed from V and 6 bases from J, the gap between germline ends came to 12 bases. CDR3 length: 12 residues. CDR3 sequence: CAWIKGDPEAFF. The CDR3 region has the DNA TGTGCCTGGATCAAAGGGGATCCTGAAGCTTTCTTT. The variable domain in full, with the rest retrieved from reference TRBV30 and TRBJ1-1, is SQTIHQWPATLVQPVGSPLSLECTVEGTSNPNLYWYRQAAGRGLQLLFYSVGIGQISSEVPQNLSASRPQDRQFILSSKKLLLSDSGFYLCAWIKGDPEAFFGQGTRLTVV.

This clonotype was detected ten times or more. V gene TRBV6-5 combines with J gene TRBJ2-3; TRBD2 aligns across 11 bases. With V trimmed by 4 bases and J by 6 bases, 9 bases remained unmatched. Per the germline V gene, CDR1 is MNHEY and CDR2 is SVGAGI. CDR3 length: 16 amino acids. In nucleotides, the CDR3 is TGTGCCAGCAGTTCCTTTCTAGCGGGAGGTTACGATACGCAGTATTTT. As protein: CASSSFLAGGYDTQYF.

The V and J genes are TRBV4-1 and TRBJ1-1, with D perhaps TRBD1 (6 bases). The CDR3 covers 14 residues. Germline V gene data show CDR1 as MGHRA and CDR2 as YSYEKL. The ends were cut back, 4 bases at V and 3 bases at J, with 12 bases in the middle. The chain's CDR3 is CASSLVRGDTEAFF. DNA for the CDR3: TGCGCCAGCAGCCTAGTGAGGGGGGACACTGAAGCTTTCTTT.

The table lists this clonotype with many counts. The chain combines TRBV5-1 with TRBJ2-1; TRBD2 is a possible D gene (6 bases). CDR1 SGHRS and CDR2 YFSETQ come from the germline V gene. The V end was cut by 0 bases, the J end by 4 bases, with 11 bases between. The CDR3 runs 15 residues. The CDR3 DNA sequence: TGCGCCAGCAGCTTGGTGCGGGAAGGTTACAATGAGCAGTTCTTC. Its protein product is CASSLVREGYNEQFF.

This clonotype was seen repeatedly, ten times or more. This sequence joins TRBV27 and TRBJ2-7; TRBD2 matches 10 bases. The V gene end was trimmed by 3 bases and the J gene end by 0 bases; junction bases not matched to a gene: 2. The CDR3 length is 15 residues. Germline lookup yields CDR1 MNHEY and CDR2 SMNVEV (reference sequence). Here the CDR3 reads CASSLGTSASYEQYF. CDR3 coding DNA: TGTGCCAGCAGTTTGGGGACTAGCGCCTCCTACGAGCAGTACTTC.

The chain carries TRBV4-1 and TRBJ1-1; unclear D gene. Per the germline V gene, CDR1 is MGHRA and CDR2 is YSYEKL. V lost 1 base and J lost 8, with 11 bases in between. The CDR3 spans 13 residues. DNA of the CDR3: TGCGCCAGCAGCCAAGCCCCCGAATGGGAAGCTTTCTTT. Protein sequence: CASSQAPEWEAFF.

The V and J genes are TRBV15 and TRBJ2-3; 10 bases fit TRBD1. The junction had 5 bases not matched to a gene; V was cut back by 8 bases and J by 3 bases. Germline V gene sequence: CDR1 LNHNV, CDR2 YYDKDF (reference sequence). The CDR3 is 14 residues long. In DNA form, the CDR3 reads TGTGCCACCCGGTTGGACAGGGGGACAGATACGCAGTATTTT. Translating it yields CATRLDRGTDTQYF.

This clonotype was observed at least ten times. The chain combines TRBV5-1 with TRBJ1-2; possible D gene TRBD1, 6 bases. This CDR3 is 15 amino acids long. V lost 4 bases and J 5 bases, leaving 18 bases between the germline ends. Per the germline V gene, CDR1 is SGHRS and CDR2 is YFSETQ. CDR3 sequence (DNA): TGCGCCAGCAGCCGCGATGGACAGAGCTTTTATGGCTACACCTTC. Encoded protein: CASSRDGQSFYGYTF.

This clonotype has a single count. The chain uses TRBV15 and TRBJ1-1; a possible D gene is TRBD1 (5 bases). The germline CDR1 and CDR2 sequences are LNHNV and YYDKDF (reference sequence). The CDR3 runs to 14 residues. V shed 0 bases and J shed 4 bases, with 9 bases lying between them. CDR3 sequence reads: CATSRDRGVTEAFF. The DNA of the CDR3 is TGTGCCACCAGCAGAGATCGAGGGGTCACTGAAGCTTTCTTT.

The sample holds many counts of this clonotype. The V call is TRBV29-1, the J call TRBJ1-2, with D unclear. CDR1 and CDR2 (germline): SQVTM, ANQGSEA. The CDR3 contains 13 residues. Trimming took off 6 bases at V and 7 bases at J, with 18 bases between the two ends. The CDR3, as DNA: TGCAGCGTGGCCAATGAGGAAAGTCGTGGCTACACCTTC. Its translation is CSVANEESRGYTF. Based on the CDR3 plus reference TRBV29-1 and TRBJ1-2, the full variable domain is SAVISQKPSRDICQRGTSLTIQCQVDSQVTMMFWYRQQPGQSLTLIATANQGSEATYESGFVIDKFPISRPNLTFSTLTVSNMSPEDSSIYLCSVANEESRGYTFGSGTRLTVV.

The chain couples TRBV20-1 to TRBJ1-2; D is uncertain. CDR3 length: 14 amino acids. The germline V gene has CDR1 DFQATT and CDR2 SNEGSKA (reference sequence). Trimming took off 3 bases at V and 4 bases at J, with 15 bases between the two ends. The chain's CDR3 is CSASPRGVTYGYTF. Written as DNA, the CDR3 is TGCAGTGCTAGCCCCCGCGGAGTCACCTATGGCTACACCTTC.

This clonotype has at least ten counts. The chain uses TRBV30 and TRBJ1-6; 7 bases agree with TRBD1. The germline gives CDR1 GTSNPN, CDR2 SVGIG (reference sequence). J lost 9 bases, V lost 0 bases, and 11 bases had no gene match. This CDR3 contains 16 residues. Here the CDR3 reads CAWSVTLTGRGSPLHF. CDR3 DNA sequence: TGTGCCTGGAGTGTAACCCTGACAGGGAGGGGTTCACCCCTCCACTTT.

This clonotype occurred many times. This chain links TRBV19 with TRBJ1-6; 7 bases agree with TRBD1. V was clipped by 7 bases and J by 7 bases; unmatched bases: 7. Germline assignment: CDR1 LNHDA and CDR2 SQIVND (reference sequence). The CDR3 has 14 amino acids. The CDR3 spells CASNYGTANSPLHF. In nucleotides, the CDR3 is TGTGCCAGTAACTACGGGACAGCGAATTCACCCCTCCACTTT.

This clonotype was recorded at least ten times. The J gene is TRBJ2-2, the V gene TRBV6-5, with a tentative D call TRBD1 (5 bases). The CDR3 is 17 amino acids. The germline V gene encodes CDR1 MNHEY and CDR2 SVGAGI. Trimming removed 0 bases at V and 1 base at J, with 12 bases between. CDR3 bases: TGTGCCAGCAGTTACTCCTCAGGGCAGGGGAACACCGGGGAGCTGTTTTTT. Its protein is CASSYSSGQGNTGELFF.

This clonotype turned up a few times. The chain combines TRBV15 with TRBJ2-7; unclear D gene. The CDR3 covers 13 residues. Deletions cut 5 bases from V and 1 base from J, with 9 bases between. CDR1 LNHNV and CDR2 YYDKDF come from the germline V gene (reference sequence). The CDR3 spells CATSDGLSYEQYF. CDR3 coding DNA: TGTGCCACCAGCGATGGTCTGTCCTACGAGCAGTACTTC.